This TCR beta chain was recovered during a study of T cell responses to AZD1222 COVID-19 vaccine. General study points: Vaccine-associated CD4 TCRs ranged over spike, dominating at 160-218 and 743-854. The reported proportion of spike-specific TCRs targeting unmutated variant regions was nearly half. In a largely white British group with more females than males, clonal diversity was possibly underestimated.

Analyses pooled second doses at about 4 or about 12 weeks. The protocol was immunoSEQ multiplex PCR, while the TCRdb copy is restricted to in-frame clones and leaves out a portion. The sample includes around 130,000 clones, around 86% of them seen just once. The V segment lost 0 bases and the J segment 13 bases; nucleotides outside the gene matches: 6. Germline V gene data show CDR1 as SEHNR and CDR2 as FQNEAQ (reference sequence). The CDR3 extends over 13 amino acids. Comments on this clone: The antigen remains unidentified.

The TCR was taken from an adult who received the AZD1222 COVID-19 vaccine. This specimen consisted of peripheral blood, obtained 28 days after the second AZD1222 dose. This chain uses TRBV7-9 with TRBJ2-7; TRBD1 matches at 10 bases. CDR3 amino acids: CASSLAPGTGAYF. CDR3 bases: TGTGCCAGCAGCTTAGCGCCCGGGACAGGGGCTTACTTC.